A selection of T cell receptor beta chains follows, all from one sample in a study of radiotherapy plus CTLA-4 blockade in lung cancer. The data were produced by immunoSEQ multiplex PCR, yet TCRdb's version contains in-frame clones alone and is incomplete. The repertoire holds 75,000 to 95,000 clones, with 55% to 75% as singletons. The specimen comprised peripheral blood, sampled from a patient treated with radiotherapy plus ipilimumab. These receptors were collected from a human donor with non-small cell lung cancer that progressed on radiotherapy plus ipilimumab. Each CDR3 is given with its conserved first and last residue. Each record gives: clone size, V gene, J gene, D gene, CDR3 protein, CDR3 DNA. The D gene is left open where the match is weak. Size is stated for part of the rows, as once, few or many counts, or as a class when the clone is expanded.

abundance: .; v_gene: TRBV7-9; j_gene: TRBJ1-2; d_gene: .; CDR3aa: CASSLGIGEKGYTF; CDR3nt: TGTGCCAGCAGCTTAGGTATAGGGGAGAAAGGCTACACCTTC
abundance: .; v_gene: TRBV19; j_gene: TRBJ1-2; d_gene: TRBD1; CDR3aa: CASSEIRDSFNYGYTF; CDR3nt: TGTGCCAGTAGTGAAATTCGGGACAGCTTTAACTATGGCTACACCTTC
abundance: few; v_gene: TRBV28; j_gene: TRBJ2-1; d_gene: TRBD1; CDR3aa: CASSLTVGQPYNEQFF; CDR3nt: TGTGCCAGCAGTTTGACTGTGGGACAGCCCTACAATGAGCAGTTCTTC
abundance: many; v_gene: TRBV6-5; j_gene: TRBJ2-7; d_gene: .; CDR3aa: CASSYQGSYEQYF; CDR3nt: TGTGCCAGCAGTTATCAAGGTTCCTACGAGCAGTACTTC
abundance: .; v_gene: TRBV28; j_gene: TRBJ2-2; d_gene: .; CDR3aa: CASSSPGLYTGELFF; CDR3nt: TGTGCCAGCAGTAGCCCGGGACTCTACACCGGGGAGCTGTTTTTT
abundance: few; v_gene: TRBV4-2; j_gene: TRBJ2-1; d_gene: TRBD2; CDR3aa: CASSQDGGRYVGEQFF; CDR3nt: TGTGCCAGCAGCCAAGACGGCGGGAGGTATGTGGGGGAGCAGTTCTTC
abundance: .; v_gene: TRBV27; j_gene: TRBJ2-7; d_gene: TRBD1; CDR3aa: CASSFGGQGTYEQYF; CDR3nt: TGTGCCAGCAGTTTCGGTGGACAGGGCACCTACGAGCAGTACTTC
abundance: few; v_gene: TRBV10-3; j_gene: TRBJ1-1; d_gene: .; CDR3aa: CAISERSVGLTEAFF; CDR3nt: TGTGCCATCAGTGAAAGATCAGTGGGCCTTACTGAAGCTTTCTTT
abundance: few; v_gene: TRBV4-1; j_gene: TRBJ2-7; d_gene: TRBD1; CDR3aa: CASSLNRGAYEQYF; CDR3nt: TGCGCCAGCAGCCTTAACAGGGGGGCCTACGAGCAGTACTTC
abundance: once; v_gene: TRBV7-8; j_gene: TRBJ2-3; d_gene: .; CDR3aa: CASSFGGLMDTQYF; CDR3nt: TGTGCCAGCAGCTTTGGGGGCTTGATGGATACGCAGTATTTT
abundance: .; v_gene: TRBV30; j_gene: TRBJ1-5; d_gene: .; CDR3aa: CAWSRTYQPQHF; CDR3nt: TGTGCCTGGAGCAGGACATATCAGCCCCAGCATTTT
abundance: .; v_gene: TRBV9; j_gene: TRBJ2-7; d_gene: TRBD2; CDR3aa: CASSVGRGSYEQYF; CDR3nt: TGTGCCAGCAGCGTGGGGCGGGGGTCCTACGAGCAGTACTTC
abundance: few; v_gene: TRBV19; j_gene: TRBJ2-1; d_gene: .; CDR3aa: CASSEGVWNEQFF; CDR3nt: TGTGCTAGCTCCGAGGGAGTGTGGAATGAGCAGTTCTTC
abundance: .; v_gene: TRBV4-3; j_gene: TRBJ2-5; d_gene: .; CDR3aa: CASSQGFLRGGQETQYF; CDR3nt: TGCGCCAGCAGCCAAGGTTTTTTGAGGGGGGGCCAAGAGACCCAGTACTTC
abundance: .; v_gene: TRBV27; j_gene: TRBJ2-7; d_gene: TRBD1; CDR3aa: CASTRGTNSYEQYF; CDR3nt: TGTGCCAGCACCAGGGGGACCAACTCCTACGAGCAGTACTTC
abundance: .; v_gene: TRBV27; j_gene: TRBJ1-1; d_gene: .; CDR3aa: CASSLLQATANTEAFF; CDR3nt: TGTGCCAGCAGTTTACTCCAGGCGACAGCTAACACTGAAGCTTTCTTT
abundance: .; v_gene: TRBV7-9; j_gene: TRBJ2-7; d_gene: .; CDR3aa: CASSPQGLGLEQYF; CDR3nt: TGTGCCAGCAGTCCTCAGGGCCTCGGGCTCGAGCAGTACTTC
abundance: .; v_gene: TRBV29-1; j_gene: TRBJ2-7; d_gene: .; CDR3aa: CSVEGNRLEQYF; CDR3nt: TGCAGCGTTGAAGGAAACCGCCTCGAGCAGTACTTC
abundance: .; v_gene: TRBV6-5; j_gene: TRBJ2-2; d_gene: .; CDR3aa: CASSYRPGETGELFF; CDR3nt: TGTGCCAGCAGTTACAGGCCCGGGGAAACCGGGGAGCTGTTTTTT
abundance: once; v_gene: TRBV5-1; j_gene: TRBJ1-4; d_gene: .; CDR3aa: CASSPRADTNEKLFF; CDR3nt: TGCGCCAGCAGTCCGAGGGCGGACACTAATGAAAAACTGTTTTTT
abundance: .; v_gene: TRBV30; j_gene: TRBJ1-3; d_gene: .; CDR3aa: CACLPLDSSGNTIYF; CDR3nt: TGTGCCTGTCTCCCCCTGGACAGCTCTGGAAACACCATATATTTT
abundance: few; v_gene: TRBV6-1; j_gene: TRBJ1-2; d_gene: .; CDR3aa: CASSEVSFNYGYTF; CDR3nt: TGTGCCAGCAGTGAGGTCAGTTTTAACTATGGCTACACCTTC
abundance: .; v_gene: TRBV30; j_gene: TRBJ2-1; d_gene: TRBD1; CDR3aa: CAWSYAEGAQVF; CDR3nt: TGTGCCTGGAGTTACGCAGAGGGGGCTCAGGTCTTC
abundance: .; v_gene: TRBV11-2; j_gene: TRBJ2-2; d_gene: .; CDR3aa: CASSLHRVATGELFF; CDR3nt: TGTGCCAGCAGCTTACACAGGGTTGCCACCGGGGAGCTGTTTTTT
abundance: .; v_gene: TRBV7-6; j_gene: TRBJ2-1; d_gene: TRBD2; CDR3aa: CASSLFPGGYNEQFF; CDR3nt: TGTGCCAGCAGCTTGTTTCCCGGGGGGTACAATGAGCAGTTCTTC
abundance: once; v_gene: TRBV28; j_gene: TRBJ2-7; d_gene: TRBD2; CDR3aa: CASSLSGGSYEQYF; CDR3nt: TGTGCCAGCAGTTTATCGGGGGGATCCTACGAGCAGTACTTC
abundance: few; v_gene: TRBV19; j_gene: TRBJ2-1; d_gene: TRBD2; CDR3aa: CASSRVSGRGNEQFF; CDR3nt: TGTGCCAGTAGTAGGGTTAGCGGGAGAGGGAATGAGCAGTTCTTC
abundance: few; v_gene: TRBV5-4; j_gene: TRBJ1-2; d_gene: TRBD1; CDR3aa: CASSFGTGSAGIGYTF; CDR3nt: TGTGCCAGCAGCTTTGGGACAGGGAGTGCGGGGATCGGCTACACCTTC
abundance: .; v_gene: TRBV5-5; j_gene: TRBJ2-5; d_gene: .; CDR3aa: CASSLYSQETQYF; CDR3nt: TGTGCCAGCAGCTTATACTCGCAAGAGACCCAGTACTTC
abundance: once; v_gene: TRBV27; j_gene: TRBJ2-1; d_gene: .; CDR3aa: CASSLNPLGGEQFF; CDR3nt: TGTGCCAGCAGTTTAAACCCCTTAGGGGGTGAGCAGTTCTTC
abundance: .; v_gene: TRBV15; j_gene: TRBJ1-5; d_gene: .; CDR3aa: CATSEGTVSNQPQHF; CDR3nt: TGTGCCACCAGCGAAGGGACGGTTAGCAATCAGCCCCAGCATTTT
abundance: few; v_gene: TRBV4-1; j_gene: TRBJ2-5; d_gene: .; CDR3aa: CASSQTPGDRETQYF; CDR3nt: TGCGCCAGCAGCCAAACGCCGGGGGACCGAGAGACCCAGTACTTC
abundance: .; v_gene: TRBV6-5; j_gene: TRBJ2-3; d_gene: TRBD2; CDR3aa: CASSDTSGSATQYF; CDR3nt: TGTGCCAGCAGCGATACTAGCGGGAGTGCTACGCAGTATTTT
abundance: .; v_gene: TRBV21-1; j_gene: TRBJ1-4; d_gene: .; CDR3aa: CASNTGGTNEKLFF; CDR3nt: TGTGCCAGCAACACAGGGGGCACTAATGAAAAACTGTTTTTT
abundance: .; v_gene: TRBV6-5; j_gene: TRBJ1-2; d_gene: .; CDR3aa: CASSYVANYGYTF; CDR3nt: TGTGCCAGCAGTTACGTAGCTAACTATGGCTACACCTTC
abundance: .; v_gene: TRBV5-6; j_gene: TRBJ1-2; d_gene: TRBD1; CDR3aa: CASSLGTGGYGYTF; CDR3nt: TGTGCCAGCAGCTTGGGGACAGGGGGGTATGGCTACACCTTC
abundance: .; v_gene: TRBV14; j_gene: TRBJ2-1; d_gene: TRBD2; CDR3aa: CASSQWAGGRSSYNEQFF; CDR3nt: TGTGCCAGCAGCCAGTGGGCGGGAGGGCGAAGCTCCTACAATGAGCAGTTCTTC
abundance: .; v_gene: TRBV27; j_gene: TRBJ2-1; d_gene: TRBD2; CDR3aa: CASSLRGSGRVAVEQFF; CDR3nt: TGTGCCAGCAGTTTAAGGGGTAGCGGGAGGGTTGCCGTTGAGCAGTTCTTC
abundance: .; v_gene: TRBV7-8; j_gene: TRBJ1-4; d_gene: .; CDR3aa: CASSLVGVGRNNEKLFF; CDR3nt: TGTGCCAGCAGCTTAGTTGGAGTGGGGAGGAATAATGAAAAACTGTTTTTT
abundance: .; v_gene: TRBV14; j_gene: TRBJ1-1; d_gene: .; CDR3aa: CASRTLGTEAFF; CDR3nt: TGTGCCAGCCGAACTTTGGGCACTGAAGCTTTCTTT
abundance: .; v_gene: TRBV27; j_gene: TRBJ2-7; d_gene: TRBD1; CDR3aa: CASRSGTGGGEQYF; CDR3nt: TGTGCCAGCAGGTCCGGGACAGGGGGTGGTGAGCAGTACTTC
abundance: .; v_gene: TRBV2; j_gene: TRBJ2-1; d_gene: .; CDR3aa: CATQTGGTSNEQFF; CDR3nt: TGTGCCACCCAGACTGGCGGGACCTCCAATGAGCAGTTCTTC